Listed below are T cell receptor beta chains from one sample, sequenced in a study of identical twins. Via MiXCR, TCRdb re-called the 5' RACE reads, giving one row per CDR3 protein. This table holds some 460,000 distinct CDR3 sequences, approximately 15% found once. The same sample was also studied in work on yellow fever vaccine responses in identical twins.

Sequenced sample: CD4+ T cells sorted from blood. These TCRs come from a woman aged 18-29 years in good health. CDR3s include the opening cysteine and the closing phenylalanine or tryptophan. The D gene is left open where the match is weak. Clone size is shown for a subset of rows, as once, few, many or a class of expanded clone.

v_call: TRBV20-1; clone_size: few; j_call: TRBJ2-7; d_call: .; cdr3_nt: TGCAGTGCTCGAGGTGGGTTTAGGAACGAGCAGTACTTC; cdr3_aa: CSARGGFRNEQYF
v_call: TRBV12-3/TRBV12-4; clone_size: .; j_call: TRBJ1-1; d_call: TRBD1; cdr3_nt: TGTGCCAGCAGGCAGGACAGGCCTTTCACTGAAGCTTTCTTT; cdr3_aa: CASRQDRPFTEAFF
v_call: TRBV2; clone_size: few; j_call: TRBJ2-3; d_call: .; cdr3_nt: TGTGCCAGCAGTGAAAACCCGGGGGCCACAGATACGCAGTATTTT; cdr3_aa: CASSENPGATDTQYF
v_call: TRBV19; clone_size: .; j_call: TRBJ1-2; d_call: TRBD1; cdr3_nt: TGTGCCAGTAACCAGGGGGCAAACAACTATGGCTACACCTTC; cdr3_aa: CASNQGANNYGYTF
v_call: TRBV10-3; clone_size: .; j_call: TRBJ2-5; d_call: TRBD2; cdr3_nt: TGTGCCATCTCCCGGACTAGCGGGAGGGCCGTGGACCAAGAGACCCAGTACTTC; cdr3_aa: CAISRTSGRAVDQETQYF
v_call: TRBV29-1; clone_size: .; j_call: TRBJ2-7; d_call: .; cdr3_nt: TGCAGCGTTGGCCCCGGAGCAGGGCGGAACGAGCAGTACTTC; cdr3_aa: CSVGPGAGRNEQYF
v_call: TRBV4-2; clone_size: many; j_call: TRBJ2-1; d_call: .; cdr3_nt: TGTGCCAGCAGCCAGCCATACAATGAGCAGTTCTTC; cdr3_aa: CASSQPYNEQFF
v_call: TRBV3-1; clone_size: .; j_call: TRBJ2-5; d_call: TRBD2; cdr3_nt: TGTGCCAGCAGCCGTGCGACTAGCGCAAACCAAGAGACCCAGTACTTC; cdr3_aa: CASSRATSANQETQYF
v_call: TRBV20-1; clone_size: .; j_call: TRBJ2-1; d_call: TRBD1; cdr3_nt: TGCAGTGCTAGAGATTCACAGGGGGGTTACAATGAGCAGTTCTTC; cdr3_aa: CSARDSQGGYNEQFF
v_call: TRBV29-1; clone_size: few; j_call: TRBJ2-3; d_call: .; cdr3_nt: TGCAGCGGGTTGGGGGCCGACACAGATACGCAGTATTTT; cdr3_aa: CSGLGADTDTQYF
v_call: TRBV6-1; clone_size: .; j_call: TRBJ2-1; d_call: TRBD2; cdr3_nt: TGTGCCAGCAGGAAAACTAGCGGGGGACTAAATGAGCAGTTCTTC; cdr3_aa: CASRKTSGGLNEQFF
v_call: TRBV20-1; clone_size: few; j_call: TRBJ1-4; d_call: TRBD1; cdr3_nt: TGCAGTGCTAGACTGGACAGGCCGAATGAAAAACTGTTTTTT; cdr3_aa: CSARLDRPNEKLFF
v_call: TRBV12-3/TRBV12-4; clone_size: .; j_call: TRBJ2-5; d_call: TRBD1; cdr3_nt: TGTGCCAGCAGCCCGATGGCCGGGACAGGGTTTGGGGAGACCCAGTACTTC; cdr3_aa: CASSPMAGTGFGETQYF
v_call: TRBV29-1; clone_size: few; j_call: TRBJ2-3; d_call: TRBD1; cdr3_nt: TGCAGCGTTGAAGAATCACAGGGGTTCGGCACAGATACGCAGTATTTT; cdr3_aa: CSVEESQGFGTDTQYF
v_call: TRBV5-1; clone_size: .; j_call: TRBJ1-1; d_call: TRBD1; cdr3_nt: TGCGCCAGCAGCGCAGACAGGGCCACTGAAGCTTTCTTT; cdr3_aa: CASSADRATEAFF
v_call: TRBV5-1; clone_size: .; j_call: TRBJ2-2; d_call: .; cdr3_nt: TGCGCCAGCAGCTTGTCCGGCCCGGGCACCGGGGAGCTGTTTTTT; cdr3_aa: CASSLSGPGTGELFF
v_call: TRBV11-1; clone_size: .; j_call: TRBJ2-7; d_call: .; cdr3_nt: TGTGCCAGCAGTCCTGAGAGTGTGGGGAACGGTTGGCAAGAGCAGTACTTC; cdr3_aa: CASSPESVGNGWQEQYF